This passage covers 17 T cell receptor beta chains from one sample sequenced in a study of spatial heterogeneity in lung cancer. Sample time point: blood at routine non-recurrence follow-up after resection. TCRdb called the 5' RACE reads again in MiXCR, with one record for every CDR3 protein. The sample lists about 120,000 distinct CDR3 sequences, approximately 10% occurring once. The sequencing used PBMCs, collected at follow-up. Receptor source: a female donor with early-stage non-small cell lung cancer.

V is TRBV19 and J is TRBJ1-1; tentative D call: TRBD1 (5 bases). The CDR3 totals 14 residues. Germline loops: CDR1 LNHDA, CDR2 SQIVND (reference sequence). V shed 3 bases and J shed 1 base, with 9 bases lying between them. The CDR3 region is CASSMDKKNTEAFF. The CDR3 DNA sequence: TGTGCCAGTAGTATGGACAAAAAGAACACTGAAGCTTTCTTT.

This clonotype was counted at least ten times. This sequence joins TRBV7-2 and TRBJ2-5, with D tentatively TRBD2 (5 bases). V lost 1 base to trimming and J lost 7 bases, with 16 bases between them. This CDR3 has 15 amino acids. Germline V gives CDR1 SGHTA, CDR2 FQGNSA. The DNA for the CDR3 is TGTGCCAGCAGCTTAGGAGTGGTACAGCTAGCGACCCAGTACTTC. Translation gives CASSLGVVQLATQYF. Full variable domain (missing parts from reference TRBV7-2 and TRBJ2-5): GAGVSQSPSNKVTEKGKDVELRCDPISGHTALYWYRQSLGQGLEFLIYFQGNSAPDKSGLPSDRFSAERTGGSVSTLTIQRTQQEDSAVYLCASSLGVVQLATQYFGPGTRLLVL.

This clonotype was seen a few times. The chain has TRBV15 and TRBJ2-2; D ambiguous. The CDR3 is 14 residues long. V gave up 0 bases and J gave up 6 bases, with 8 bases separating them. Germline V gene lookup returns CDR1 LNHNV and CDR2 YYDKDF (reference sequence). The CDR3, as DNA: TGTGCCACCAGCAGAGATGGCAGGCCCGGGGAGCTGTTTTTT. Its translation: CATSRDGRPGELFF.

This clonotype is classed as medium-sized. The V call is TRBV12-3 or TRBV12-4, the J call TRBJ2-5; D might be TRBD1 or TRBD2, each matching 5 bases. The CDR3 extends over 14 amino acids. V was shortened by 7 bases and J by 0 bases, with 12 bases between the two germline ends. CDR3 sequence: CASTLRGHQETQYF. CDR3 DNA sequence: TGTGCCAGCACTTTGAGGGGACACCAAGAGACCCAGTACTTC.

This clonotype was recorded a few times. This chain links TRBV11-2 with TRBJ2-3, with TRBD2 as a possible D gene (6 bases). The CDR3 spans 16 residues. Germline V gives CDR1 SGHAT, CDR2 FQNNGV. The ends were cut back, 0 bases at V and 0 bases at J, with 10 bases in the middle. The CDR3 loop reads CASSLDGGGSTDTQYF. The CDR3 DNA follows: TGTGCCAGCAGCTTAGATGGGGGAGGAAGCACAGATACGCAGTATTTT.

This clonotype was observed at least ten times. V and J are TRBV7-9 and TRBJ2-5; D might be TRBD1 (5 bases). There are 15 residues in the CDR3. V dropped 1 base and J dropped 1 base, with 10 bases sitting between them. Per the germline V gene, CDR1 is SEHNR and CDR2 is FQNEAQ (reference sequence). CDR3 residues: CASSLEGYPQETQYF. The CDR3, as DNA: TGTGCCAGCAGCTTAGAGGGGTACCCCCAAGAGACCCAGTACTTC.

The chain recombines TRBV19 with TRBJ1-2; no firm D call. The V gene's germline CDR1 is LNHDA and CDR2 SQIVND (reference sequence). Trimming took 4 bases from V and 4 from J, leaving 7 bases between them. The CDR3 is 12 residues long. DNA of the CDR3: TGTGCCAGTAGTACGCTTTCCTATGGCTACACCTTC. This sequence encodes CASSTLSYGYTF. The whole variable domain, filled in from reference TRBV19 and TRBJ1-2, reads DGGITQSPKYLFRKEGQNVTLSCEQNLNHDAMYWYRQDPGQGLRLIYYSQIVNDFQKGDIAEGYSVSREKKESFPLTVTSAQKNPTAFYLCASSTLSYGYTFGSGTRLTVV.

In this sample, this clonotype turned up many times. The J gene is TRBJ2-1, the V gene TRBV5-1; maybe TRBD2 (6 bases). The CDR3 consists of 13 residues. The germline V gene has CDR1 SGHRS and CDR2 YFSETQ. Trimming took 5 bases from V and 9 from J, leaving 15 bases between them. The CDR3 DNA sequence: TGCGCCAGCAGATCAACTAGCTTCAGTGAGCAGTTCTTC. Protein sequence: CASRSTSFSEQFF.

The chain carries TRBV27 and TRBJ1-6; 7 nucleotides line up with TRBD1. The CDR3 contains 15 residues. CDR1 is MNHEY, CDR2 SMNVEV, per germline (reference sequence). V was pared by 7 bases and J by 0 bases, with 3 bases of the junction left unmatched. CDR3 in amino acids: CASKGGGSYNSPLHF. DNA of the CDR3: TGTGCCAGCAAAGGGGGCGGCTCCTATAATTCACCCCTCCACTTT.

The rearrangement links TRBV28 to TRBJ2-1, with D possibly matching TRBD1 (5 bases). Trimming pared 5 bases from V and 5 bases from J, leaving 13 bases between. The CDR3 consists of 14 residues. Germline V gives CDR1 MDHEN, CDR2 SYDVKM. The CDR3 DNA sequence: TGTGCCAGCAGTACCCCCCAGGGAAACAATGAGCAGTTCTTC. It specifies CASSTPQGNNEQFF.

The chain couples TRBV24-1 to TRBJ2-2; 9 nucleotides align to TRBD1. The CDR3 runs 16 residues. CDR1 and CDR2 (germline): KGHDR, SFDVKD. J lost 4 bases, V lost 5 bases, and 7 bases had no gene match. CDR3 region: CATSASGTGRTGELFF. CDR3 DNA: TGTGCCACCAGTGCTTCCGGGACAGGGCGCACCGGGGAGCTGTTTTTT.

With regard to this clonotype: A much larger clone differs from this one at a single base, so this may be a read error. This chain joins TRBV6-2 or TRBV6-3 and TRBJ2-1; 10 bases line up with TRBD2. Germline V gives CDR1 MNHEY, CDR2 SVGEGT. The CDR3 is 16 amino acids. The CDR3 DNA sequence: TGTGCCAGCAGTTACTCCGCTAGCGGGAGTTCCAATGAGCAGTCCTTC. It encodes CASSYSASGSSNEQSF.

This clonotype showed up just a few times. J is TRBJ2-5 and V is TRBV10-3, with D unresolved. CDR1 is ENHRY and CDR2 is SYGVKD in the germline V gene. CDR3 length: 13 amino acids. V dropped 0 bases and J dropped 5 bases, with 7 bases sitting between them. The CDR3 nucleotides are TGTGCCATCAGTGAGTCTCCTGGGGAGACCCAGTACTTC. It codes for CAISESPGETQYF.

This clonotype turned up a few times. The chain joins TRBV11-2 to TRBJ1-1; D gene unclear. This CDR3 spans 13 amino acids. Germline assignment: CDR1 SGHAT and CDR2 FQNNGV. Trimming stripped 0 bases from V and 7 bases from J, with 9 bases between. The CDR3 loop reads CASSLDSGIEAFF. CDR3 nucleotide sequence: TGTGCCAGCAGCTTAGATTCGGGGATTGAAGCTTTCTTT.

J is TRBJ2-5 and V is TRBV18; D possibly matches TRBD1 or TRBD2 (5 bases each). The V and J ends lost 0 bases and 4 bases respectively, with 12 bases between them. The germline gives CDR1 KGHSH, CDR2 LQKENI. CDR3 length: 15 residues. In nucleotides, the CDR3 is TGTGCCAGCTCACCACCGATGGGGGTTCGAGAGACCCAGTACTTC. As protein: CASSPPMGVRETQYF.

The chain uses TRBV6-1 and TRBJ2-7; D is undetermined. Germline V gene sequence: CDR1 MNHNS, CDR2 SASEGT. V lost 2 bases to trimming and J lost 7 bases, with 9 bases between them. The length of the CDR3 is 12 residues. The CDR3 nucleotides are TGTGCCAGCAGTGAATTGGTGCGGGAGCAGTACTTC. Translated, it gives CASSELVREQYF.

This clonotype was seen once. A read error may be the cause here, since a much bigger clone is one base away. The rearrangement links TRBV18 to TRBJ2-3, with D perhaps TRBD2 (6 bases). With 7 bases removed from V and 2 bases from J, the gap between germline ends came to 10 bases. Germline loops: CDR1 KGHSH, CDR2 LQKENI. The CDR3 loop spans 13 amino acids. CDR3 DNA: TGTGCCAGCTTCGGGAGCCACACAGATACGCAGTATTTT. Translating it yields CASFGSHTDTQYF.